This is a list of T cell receptor beta chains from one sample in a study of blood T cell repertoires in COVID-19. Measured with immunoSEQ multiplex PCR; TCRdb has only the in-frame clones, and not every one. Of about 150,000 clones listed, 80% to 90% are singletons. Specimen: peripheral blood. The source is a woman between 45 and 65 years old with acute or convalescent COVID-19. CDR3s include the opening cysteine and the closing phenylalanine or tryptophan. The D gene is left open where the match is weak. Clone size appears in some rows only: once, few, many, or a class for an expanded clone.

>NA|TRBD1|TRBV7-3|TRBJ2-7
CASSETGTGTYEQYF
TGTGCCAGCAGCGAAACCGGGACAGGGACTTACGAGCAGTACTTC
>NA|TRBD1|TRBV5-4|TRBJ1-1
CASSFGQGPEAFF
TGTGCCAGCAGCTTCGGACAGGGGCCTGAAGCTTTCTTT
>NA|TRBD2|TRBV24-1|TRBJ2-7
CATSAPGLAGDEQYF
TGTGCCACCAGTGCACCGGGACTAGCGGGGGACGAGCAGTACTTC
>NA|NA|TRBV18|TRBJ1-2
CASSPPILGYGYTF
TGTGCCAGCTCACCACCGATACTTGGTTATGGCTACACCTTC
>NA|TRBD2|TRBV6-1|TRBJ2-5
CASSEIQREDQQETQYF
TGTGCCAGCAGTGAAATCCAGCGGGAGGACCAGCAAGAGACCCAGTACTTC
>NA|NA|TRBV19|TRBJ2-3
CASSTGNRVWDTQYF
TGTGCCAGTAGTACAGGGAACAGGGTGTGGGATACGCAGTATTTT
>NA|NA|TRBV9|TRBJ2-7
CASSGRDNSYEQYF
TGTGCCAGCAGCGGCCGGGACAACTCCTACGAGCAGTACTTC
>NA|NA|TRBV30|TRBJ1-4
CAWSLREKLFF
TGTGCCTGGAGTCTTCGGGAAAAACTGTTTTTT
>NA|TRBD1|TRBV6-1|TRBJ1-2
CASSEALAGGRNYGYTF
TGTGCCAGCAGTGAAGCGCTGGCAGGGGGAAGAAACTATGGCTACACCTTC
>NA|TRBD2|TRBV30|TRBJ2-3
CAWIPPPAGGTDTQYF
TGTGCCTGGATTCCCCCGCCAGCGGGGGGCACAGATACGCAGTATTTT
>few|NA|TRBV19|TRBJ1-5
CASSIRGTSNQPQHF
TGTGCCAGTAGTATAAGGGGGACAAGCAATCAGCCCCAGCATTTT
>NA|TRBD1|TRBV11-3|TRBJ2-2
CASSFGGGQGNTGELFF
TGTGCCAGCAGCTTTGGAGGGGGACAGGGGAACACCGGGGAGCTGTTTTTT
>NA|NA|TRBV7-3|TRBJ2-1
CASSLTGRYNEQFF
TGTGCCAGCAGCTTGACCGGGAGATACAATGAGCAGTTCTTC
>NA|NA|TRBV2|TRBJ2-2
CASSDHYSNTGELFF
TGTGCCAGCAGTGATCACTACTCGAACACCGGGGAGCTGTTTTTT
>NA|TRBD1|TRBV27|TRBJ2-1
CASSLIGQGNNEQFF
TGTGCCAGCAGTTTAATAGGACAGGGGAACAATGAGCAGTTCTTC
>NA|TRBD1|TRBV9|TRBJ2-7
CASSVDRGPNEQYF
TGTGCCAGCAGCGTAGATAGGGGGCCGAACGAGCAGTACTTC
>NA|NA|TRBV19|TRBJ2-7
CASSISGNQLSYEQYF
TGTGCCAGTAGTATATCCGGTAACCAACTCTCCTACGAGCAGTACTTC
>NA|NA|TRBV19|TRBJ2-3
CASSIGAGPPADTQYF
TGTGCCAGTAGTATTGGCGCAGGGCCTCCGGCAGATACGCAGTATTTT
>NA|NA|TRBV5-1|TRBJ2-7
CASSSQVSYEQYF
TGCGCCAGCAGCTCCCAGGTTTCCTACGAGCAGTACTTC
>NA|TRBD2|TRBV5-1|TRBJ2-5
CASSLEVAGGQETQYF
TGCGCCAGCAGCTTGGAGGTAGCGGGAGGACAAGAGACCCAGTACTTC
>NA|NA|TRBV9|TRBJ2-1
CASSAWGHTGNEQFF
TGTGCCAGCAGCGCATGGGGACATACGGGGAATGAGCAGTTCTTC
>NA|NA|TRBV7-8|TRBJ1-5
CASSLVFGNSNQPQHF
TGTGCCAGCAGCTTAGTATTCGGGAATAGCAATCAGCCCCAGCATTTT
>NA|TRBD2|TRBV5-4|TRBJ2-1
CASSLRLAGANEQFF
TGTGCCAGCAGCTTGAGGCTAGCGGGTGCAAATGAGCAGTTCTTC
>once|NA|TRBV5-4|TRBJ1-2
CASSLGASYGYTF
TGTGCCAGCAGCTTGGGGGCCAGCTATGGCTACACCTTC
>NA|NA|TRBV28|TRBJ2-7
CASSLGHGQYF
TGTGCCAGCAGTTTAGGGCACGGTCAGTACTTC
>NA|NA|TRBV15|TRBJ1-3
CATSTGEGHGNTIYF
TGTGCCACCAGCACGGGGGAGGGGCACGGAAACACCATATATTTT
>NA|NA|TRBV7-3|TRBJ2-6
CASSTQGGGANVLTF
TGTGCCAGCAGCACTCAGGGCGGAGGGGCCAACGTCCTGACTTTC
>NA|NA|TRBV12-3/TRBV12-4|TRBJ2-7
CASSLSQGNEQYF
TGTGCCAGCAGTTTGAGTCAGGGTAACGAGCAGTACTTC
>NA|TRBD2|TRBV9|TRBJ2-3
CASSFSGGAGTDTQYF
TGTGCCAGCAGCTTCAGCGGGGGGGCCGGCACAGATACGCAGTATTTT
>once|NA|TRBV24-1|TRBJ2-1
CATSENREPSYNEQFF
TGTGCCACCAGTGAAAACAGGGAACCTTCCTACAATGAGCAGTTCTTC
>NA|NA|TRBV29-1|TRBJ1-1
CSVEEPRGTEAFF
TGCAGCGTTGAAGAGCCCAGGGGCACTGAAGCTTTCTTT
>NA|TRBD1|TRBV10-1|TRBJ2-7
CASSRSGTGDEQYF
TGCGCCAGCAGTCGATCCGGGACAGGGGACGAGCAGTACTTC
>once|TRBD1|TRBV25-1|TRBJ1-1
CASSPSMGGQEAFF
TGTGCCAGCAGCCCTTCCATGGGGGGACAGGAAGCTTTCTTT
>NA|TRBD1|TRBV7-6|TRBJ1-2
CASSFQGQGHYGYTF
TGTGCCAGCAGCTTCCAAGGACAGGGGCACTATGGCTACACCTTC
>once|NA|TRBV24-1|TRBJ2-1
CATSDSPGPWRNEQFF
TGTGCCACCAGTGATTCCCCCGGGCCTTGGAGGAATGAGCAGTTCTTC
>NA|TRBD2|TRBV12-5|TRBJ2-3
CASGLSGGRTDTQYF
TGTGCTAGTGGTTTAAGCGGGGGGCGCACAGATACGCAGTATTTT
>NA|TRBD2|TRBV6-5|TRBJ2-1
CASSSRTSSYNEQFF
TGTGCCAGCAGTTCTAGGACTAGCAGCTACAATGAGCAGTTCTTC
>NA|TRBD1|TRBV9|TRBJ1-2
CASSVLRTGVNYGYTF
TGTGCCAGCAGCGTACTGAGGACAGGGGTTAACTATGGCTACACCTTC
>NA|NA|TRBV27|TRBJ2-7
CASSLIRSYEQYF
TGTGCCAGCAGTTTAATCCGTTCCTACGAGCAGTACTTC
>NA|TRBD1|TRBV10-2|TRBJ1-2
CASRGDSYGYTF
TGCGCCAGCAGGGGGGACAGCTATGGCTACACCTTC
>NA|NA|TRBV5-6|TRBJ1-4
CASSYGQLTEKLFF
TGTGCCAGCAGCTACGGACAGTTGACTGAAAAACTGTTTTTT
>few|NA|TRBV19|TRBJ2-3
CASSTGADTQYF
TGTGCCAGTAGTACAGGGGCAGATACGCAGTATTTT
>once|TRBD1|TRBV6-1|TRBJ2-4
CASSEGRQGAKNIQYF
TGTGCCAGCAGTGAAGGGAGACAGGGAGCCAAAAACATTCAGTACTTC